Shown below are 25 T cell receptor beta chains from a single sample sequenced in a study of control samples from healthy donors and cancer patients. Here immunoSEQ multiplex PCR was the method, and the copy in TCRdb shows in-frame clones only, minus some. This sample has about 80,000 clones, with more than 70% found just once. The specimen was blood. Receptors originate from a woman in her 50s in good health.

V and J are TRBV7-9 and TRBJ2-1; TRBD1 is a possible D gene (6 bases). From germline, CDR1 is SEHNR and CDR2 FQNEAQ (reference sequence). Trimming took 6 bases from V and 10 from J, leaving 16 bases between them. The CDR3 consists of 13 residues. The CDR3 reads CASSWRQATEQFF. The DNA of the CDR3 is TGTGCCAGCAGTTGGCGACAGGCTACAGAGCAGTTCTTC.

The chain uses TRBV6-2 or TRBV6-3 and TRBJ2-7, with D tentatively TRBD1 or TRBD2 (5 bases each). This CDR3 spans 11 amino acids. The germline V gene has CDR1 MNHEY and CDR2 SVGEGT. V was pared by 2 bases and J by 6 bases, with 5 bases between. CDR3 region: CASSYGGEQYF. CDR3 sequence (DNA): TGTGCCAGCAGTTACGGGGGCGAGCAGTACTTC.

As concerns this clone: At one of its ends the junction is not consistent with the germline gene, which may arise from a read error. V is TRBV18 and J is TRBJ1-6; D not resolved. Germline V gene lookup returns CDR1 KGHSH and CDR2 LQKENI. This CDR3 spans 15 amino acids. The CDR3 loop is CASSPPSGYSSPLHF. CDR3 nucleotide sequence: TGTGCCAGCTCACCACCCTCTGGGTATAGTTCACCCCTCCACTTT. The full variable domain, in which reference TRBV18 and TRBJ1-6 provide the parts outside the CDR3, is NAGVMQNPRHLVRRRGQEARLRCSPMKGHSHVYWYRQLPEEGLKFMVYLQKENIIDESGMPKERFSAEFPKEGPSILRIQQVVRGDSAAYFCASSPPSGYSSPLHFGNGTRLTVT.

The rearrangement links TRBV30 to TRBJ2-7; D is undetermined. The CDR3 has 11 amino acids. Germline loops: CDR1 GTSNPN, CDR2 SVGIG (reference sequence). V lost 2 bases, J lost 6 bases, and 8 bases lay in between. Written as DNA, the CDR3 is TGTGCCTGGAGTCAAGACCGCGAGCAGTACTTC. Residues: CAWSQDREQYF.

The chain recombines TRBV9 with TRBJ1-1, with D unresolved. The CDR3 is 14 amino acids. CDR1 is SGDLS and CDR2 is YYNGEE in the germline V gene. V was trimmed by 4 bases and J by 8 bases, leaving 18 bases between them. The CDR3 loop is CASSSQDYASEAFF. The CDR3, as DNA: TGTGCCAGCAGCTCCCAAGACTATGCTAGCGAAGCTTTCTTT. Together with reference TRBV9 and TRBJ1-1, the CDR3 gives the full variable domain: DSGVTQTPKHLITATGQRVTLRCSPRSGDLSVYWYQQSLDQGLQFLIQYYNGEERAKGNILERFSAQQFPDLHSELNLSSLELGDSALYFCASSSQDYASEAFFGQGTRLTVV.

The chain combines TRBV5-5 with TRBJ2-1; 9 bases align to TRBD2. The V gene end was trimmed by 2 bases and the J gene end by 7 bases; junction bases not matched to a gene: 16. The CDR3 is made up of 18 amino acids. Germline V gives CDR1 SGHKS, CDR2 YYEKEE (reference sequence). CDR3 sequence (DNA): TGTGCCAGCAGCTTAGGGCTAGCGGGACCGCTCGGTTTAAATGAGCAGTTCTTC. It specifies CASSLGLAGPLGLNEQFF.

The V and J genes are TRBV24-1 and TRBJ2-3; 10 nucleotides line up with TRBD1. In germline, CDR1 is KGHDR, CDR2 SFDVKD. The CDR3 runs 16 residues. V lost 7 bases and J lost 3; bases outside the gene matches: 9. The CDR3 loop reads CATSPGQGFGTDTQYF. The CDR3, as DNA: TGTGCCACCAGCCCGGGACAGGGGTTCGGAACAGATACGCAGTATTTT.

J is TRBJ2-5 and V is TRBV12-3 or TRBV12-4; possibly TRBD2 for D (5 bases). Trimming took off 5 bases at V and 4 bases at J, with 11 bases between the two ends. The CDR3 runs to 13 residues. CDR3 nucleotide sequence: TGTGCCAGCAGTCCCTCTAGCTTAGAGACCCAGTACTTC. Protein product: CASSPSSLETQYF.

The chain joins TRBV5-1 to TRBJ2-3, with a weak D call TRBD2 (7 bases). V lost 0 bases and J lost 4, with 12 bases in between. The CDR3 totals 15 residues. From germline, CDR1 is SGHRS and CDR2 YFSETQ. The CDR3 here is CASSLVAGAADTQYF. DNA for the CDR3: TGCGCCAGCAGCTTGGTGGCGGGGGCGGCAGATACGCAGTATTTT.

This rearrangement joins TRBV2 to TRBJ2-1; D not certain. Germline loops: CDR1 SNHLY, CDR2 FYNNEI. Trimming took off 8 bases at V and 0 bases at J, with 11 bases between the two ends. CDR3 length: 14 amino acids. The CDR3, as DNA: TGTGCCAGCGGATTGGGTAGCTCCTACAATGAGCAGTTCTTC. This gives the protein CASGLGSSYNEQFF. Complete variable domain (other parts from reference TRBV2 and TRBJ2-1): EPEVTQTPSHQVTQMGQEVILRCVPISNHLYFYWYRQILGQKVEFLVSFYNNEISEKSEIFDDQFSVERPDGSNFTLKIRSTKLEDSAMYFCASGLGSSYNEQFFGPGTRLTVL.

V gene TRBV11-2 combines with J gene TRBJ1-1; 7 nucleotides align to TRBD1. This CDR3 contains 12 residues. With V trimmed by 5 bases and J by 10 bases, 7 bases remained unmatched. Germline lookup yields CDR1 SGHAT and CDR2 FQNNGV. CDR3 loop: CASSPEGARAFF. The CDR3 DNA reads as TGTGCCAGCAGCCCAGAGGGGGCGAGAGCTTTCTTT.

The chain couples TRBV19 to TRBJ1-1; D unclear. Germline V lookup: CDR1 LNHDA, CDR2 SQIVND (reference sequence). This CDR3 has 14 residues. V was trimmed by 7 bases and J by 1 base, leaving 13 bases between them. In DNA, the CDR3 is TGTGCCAGTAAAAGCGAGGAGGCGAACACTGAAGCTTTCTTT. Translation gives CASKSEEANTEAFF. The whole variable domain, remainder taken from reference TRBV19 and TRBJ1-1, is DGGITQSPKYLFRKEGQNVTLSCEQNLNHDAMYWYRQDPGQGLRLIYYSQIVNDFQKGDIAEGYSVSREKKESFPLTVTSAQKNPTAFYLCASKSEEANTEAFFGQGTRLTVV.

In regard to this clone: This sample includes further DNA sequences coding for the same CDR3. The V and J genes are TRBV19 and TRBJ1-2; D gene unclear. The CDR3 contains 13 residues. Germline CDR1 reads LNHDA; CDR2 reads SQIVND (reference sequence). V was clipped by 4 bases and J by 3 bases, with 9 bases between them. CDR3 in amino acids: CASSTPGDYGYTF. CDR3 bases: TGTGCCAGTAGTACTCCCGGGGACTATGGCTACACCTTC.

The CDR3 protein is CASSEAWEPDNSPLHF. In nucleotides, the CDR3 is TGTGCCAGCAGTGAAGCGTGGGAGCCCGATAATTCACCCCTCCACTTT. This chain joins TRBV6-1 and TRBJ1-6; D is ambiguous. Germline CDR1 MNHNS, CDR2 SASEGT. The V end was cut by 0 bases, the J end by 5 bases, with 11 bases between. CDR3 length: 16 residues.

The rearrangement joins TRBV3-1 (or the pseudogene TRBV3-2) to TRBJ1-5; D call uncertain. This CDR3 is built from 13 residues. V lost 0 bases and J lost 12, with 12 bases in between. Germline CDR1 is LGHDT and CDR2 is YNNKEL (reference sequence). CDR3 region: CASSQEPSEFQHF. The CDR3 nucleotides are TGTGCCAGCAGCCAAGAGCCTTCGGAATTCCAGCATTTT.

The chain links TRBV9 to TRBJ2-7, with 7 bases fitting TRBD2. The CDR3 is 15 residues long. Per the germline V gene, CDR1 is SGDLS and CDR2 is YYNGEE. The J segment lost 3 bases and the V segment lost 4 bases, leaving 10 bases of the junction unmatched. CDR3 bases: TGTGCCAGCAGCCCCGATTCGGGGGGAGGCTACGAGCAGTACTTC. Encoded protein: CASSPDSGGGYEQYF.

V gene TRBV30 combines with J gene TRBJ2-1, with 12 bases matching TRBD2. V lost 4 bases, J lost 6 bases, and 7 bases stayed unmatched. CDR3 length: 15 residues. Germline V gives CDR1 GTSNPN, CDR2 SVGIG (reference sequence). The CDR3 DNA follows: TGTGCCTGGACTAGCGGGGGGGGATTCGGCAATGAGCAGTTCTTC. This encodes CAWTSGGGFGNEQFF.

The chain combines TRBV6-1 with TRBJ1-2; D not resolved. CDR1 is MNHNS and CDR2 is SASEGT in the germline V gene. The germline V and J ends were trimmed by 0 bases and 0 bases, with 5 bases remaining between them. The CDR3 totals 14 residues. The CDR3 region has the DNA TGTGCCAGCAGTGAAGCCGCGCCTAACTATGGCTACACCTTC. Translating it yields CASSEAAPNYGYTF.

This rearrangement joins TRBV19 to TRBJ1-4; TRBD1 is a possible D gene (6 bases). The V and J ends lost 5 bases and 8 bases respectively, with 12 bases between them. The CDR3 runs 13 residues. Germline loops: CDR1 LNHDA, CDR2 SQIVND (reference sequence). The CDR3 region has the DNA TGTGCCAGTAGTGTACAGGGAGGGGAAAAACTGTTTTTT. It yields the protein CASSVQGGEKLFF.

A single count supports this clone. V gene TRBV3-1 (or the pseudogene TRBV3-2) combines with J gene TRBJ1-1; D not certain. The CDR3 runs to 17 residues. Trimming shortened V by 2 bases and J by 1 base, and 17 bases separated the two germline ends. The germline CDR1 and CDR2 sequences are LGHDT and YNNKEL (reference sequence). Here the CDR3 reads CASSQYLSRVGNTEAFF. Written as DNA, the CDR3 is TGTGCCAGCAGCCAATACCTCAGTAGGGTCGGGAACACTGAAGCTTTCTTT.

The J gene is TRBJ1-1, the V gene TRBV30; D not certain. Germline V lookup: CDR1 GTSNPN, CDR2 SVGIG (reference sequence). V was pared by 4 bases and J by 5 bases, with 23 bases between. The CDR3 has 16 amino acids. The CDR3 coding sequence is TGTGCCTGGAACAGTCGGGGAGTGAGCTTTCGGACTGAAGCTTTCTTT. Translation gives CAWNSRGVSFRTEAFF.

Here the CDR3 DNA reads TGCAGCGTTCGAAGACAGGGGGACACCGGGGAGCTGTTTTTT. Translation gives CSVRRQGDTGELFF. This chain joins TRBV29-1 and TRBJ2-2; 9 bases are shared with TRBD1. Germline V gene lookup returns CDR1 SQVTM and CDR2 ANQGSEA. J lost 3 bases, V lost 5 bases, and 4 bases had no gene match. This CDR3 comprises 14 residues.

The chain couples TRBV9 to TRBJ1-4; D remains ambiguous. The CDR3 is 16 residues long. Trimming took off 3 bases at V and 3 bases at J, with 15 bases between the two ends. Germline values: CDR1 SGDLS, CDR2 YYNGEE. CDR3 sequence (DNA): TGTGCCAGCAGCGCCGATTTAAGCACGGCTAATGAAAAACTGTTTTTT. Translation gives CASSADLSTANEKLFF.

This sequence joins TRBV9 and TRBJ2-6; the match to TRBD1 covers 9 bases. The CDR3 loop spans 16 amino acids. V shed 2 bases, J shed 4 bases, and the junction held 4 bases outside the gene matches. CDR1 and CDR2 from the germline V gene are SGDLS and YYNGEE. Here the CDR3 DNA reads TGTGCCAGCAGCGTGACAGGGGGAACAGGGGCCAACGTCCTGACTTTC. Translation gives CASSVTGGTGANVLTF.

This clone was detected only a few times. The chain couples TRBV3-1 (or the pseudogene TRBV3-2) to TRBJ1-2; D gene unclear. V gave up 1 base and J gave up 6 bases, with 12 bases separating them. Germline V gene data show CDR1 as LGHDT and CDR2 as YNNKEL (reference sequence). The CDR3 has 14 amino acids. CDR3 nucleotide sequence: TGTGCCAGCAGCCAAGCGTTAAAGGGTCATGGCTACACCTTC. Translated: CASSQALKGHGYTF.